This TCR beta chain was captured by sequencing in a study of blood T cell repertoires in COVID-19. This CDR3 is 15 amino acids long. With V trimmed by 8 bases and J by 5 bases, 13 bases remained unmatched. Germline values: CDR1 SNHLY, CDR2 FYNNEI. The method was immunoSEQ multiplex PCR; TCRdb's version includes in-frame clones alone and lacks a portion of them. This sample has approximately 150,000 clones, with approximately 80% found just once. The receptor comes from a woman aged 50 to 60 who had recovered from COVID-19. The sequencing sample was made of PBMCs or T cells enriched from blood (not recorded which). The chain uses TRBV2 and TRBJ1-2; 8 nucleotides line up with TRBD1. This CDR3 reads CASSLSGTGFYGYTF. In nucleotides, the CDR3 is TGTGCCAGCTCACTATCCGGGACAGGATTTTATGGCTACACCTTC.